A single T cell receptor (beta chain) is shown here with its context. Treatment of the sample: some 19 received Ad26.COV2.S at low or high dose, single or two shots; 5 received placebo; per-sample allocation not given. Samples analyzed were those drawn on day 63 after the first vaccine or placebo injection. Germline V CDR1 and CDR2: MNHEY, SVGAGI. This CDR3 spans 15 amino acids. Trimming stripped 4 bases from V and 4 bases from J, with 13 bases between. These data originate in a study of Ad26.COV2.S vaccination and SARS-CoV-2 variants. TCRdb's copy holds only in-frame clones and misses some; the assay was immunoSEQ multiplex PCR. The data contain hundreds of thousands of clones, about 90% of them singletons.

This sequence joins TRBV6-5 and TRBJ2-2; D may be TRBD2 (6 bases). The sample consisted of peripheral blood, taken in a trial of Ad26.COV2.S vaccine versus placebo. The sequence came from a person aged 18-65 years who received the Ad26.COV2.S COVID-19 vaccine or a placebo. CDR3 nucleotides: TGTGCCAGCAGTTCAGGGTGGGAGGCCACCGGGGAGCTGTTTTTT. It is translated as CASSSGWEATGELFF.